The text below deals with one T cell receptor beta chain. Its specificity is not known. With a much larger clone just one base away, this may be a read error. Trimming removed 2 bases at V and 3 bases at J, with 8 bases between. This CDR3 region has 13 residues. The germline CDR1 and CDR2 sequences are MDHEN and SYDVKM. This sample is drawn from a study of identical twins. Overall study findings and caveats: Invariant T cells like MAIT and iNKT could partly confound the zero-insertion analyses. Out-of-frame alpha sequences common to twins exhibited a surplus of low generation probability.

From the 5' RACE reads, TCRdb called clonotypes with MiXCR, one entry per CDR3 protein. The sample has around 450,000 distinct CDR3 sequences, 14% seen once; the top ten hold approximately 0.52%. These data were also filed under a second study, of yellow fever vaccine responses in identical twins.

Sequencing was carried out using CD4+ T cells sorted from blood. The origin of this receptor is a woman younger than 35 in good health. The V and J genes are TRBV28 and TRBJ2-7; D might be TRBD1 (6 bases). CDR3 loop: CASSLIRGYEQYF. The CDR3 coding sequence is TGTGCCAGCAGTTTAATCAGGGGCTACGAGCAGTACTTC.